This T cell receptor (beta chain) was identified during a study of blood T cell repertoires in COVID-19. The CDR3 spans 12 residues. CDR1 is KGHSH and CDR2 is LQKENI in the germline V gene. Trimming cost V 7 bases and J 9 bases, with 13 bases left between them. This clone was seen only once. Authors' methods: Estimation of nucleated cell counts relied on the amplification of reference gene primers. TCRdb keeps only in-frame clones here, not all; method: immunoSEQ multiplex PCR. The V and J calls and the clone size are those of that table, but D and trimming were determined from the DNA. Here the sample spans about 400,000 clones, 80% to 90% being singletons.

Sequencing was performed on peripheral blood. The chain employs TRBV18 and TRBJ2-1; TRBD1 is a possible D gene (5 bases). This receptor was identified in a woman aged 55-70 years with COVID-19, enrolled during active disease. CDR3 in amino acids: CASFREAGEQFF. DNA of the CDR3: TGTGCCAGCTTCAGGGAAGCTGGTGAGCAGTTCTTC.